Shown below are 25 T cell receptor beta chains from a single sample sequenced in a study of cytomegalovirus exposure and HLA in healthy donors. PCR employed 60 Vbeta and 13 Jbeta primers. TCRdb keeps only in-frame clones here, not all; method: immunoSEQ multiplex PCR. The table records some 98,000 clones, approximately 80% of them present only once. Sequenced: PBMCs. These TCRs come from a female donor in good health and CMV-seronegative.

The V and J genes are TRBV4-1 and TRBJ2-7, with D hard to call. Germline values: CDR1 MGHRA, CDR2 YSYEKL. The germline V and J ends were trimmed by 4 bases and 0 bases, with 13 bases remaining between them. The CDR3 consists of 15 residues. Written as DNA, the CDR3 is TGCGCCAGCAGCCCCCCCGACACGAGCTCCTACGAGCAGTACTTC. It encodes CASSPPDTSSYEQYF.

The rearrangement uses TRBV5-1 and TRBJ2-2, with D perhaps matching TRBD2 (5 bases). Germline V lookup: CDR1 SGHRS, CDR2 YFSETQ. The V end was cut by 1 base, the J end by 5 bases, with 9 bases between. This CDR3 comprises 14 residues. The CDR3 sequence: CASSLPGVTGELFF. CDR3 DNA: TGCGCCAGCAGCTTGCCCGGGGTAACCGGGGAGCTGTTTTTT.

This rearrangement joins TRBV7-3 to TRBJ1-1; 10 bases map to TRBD1. Germline assignment: CDR1 SGHTA and CDR2 FQGTGA. The CDR3 runs to 15 residues. V shed 4 bases, J shed 4 bases, and the junction held 6 bases outside the gene matches. The CDR3 protein is CASSSSWTGGTEAFF. The CDR3 DNA follows: TGTGCCAGCAGCTCTTCCTGGACAGGGGGCACTGAAGCTTTCTTT. Looking up the rest from reference TRBV7-3 and TRBJ1-1 gives the full variable domain: GAGVSQTPSNKVTEKGKYVELRCDPISGHTALYWYRQSLGQGPEFLIYFQGTGAADDSGLPNDRFFAVRPEGSVSTLKIQRTERGDSAVYLCASSSSWTGGTEAFFGQGTRLTVV.

On this clone itself: At the DNA level, this CDR3 is encoded by other sequences in the same sample as well. The V gene is TRBV7-3, the J gene TRBJ2-3; 8 bases agree with TRBD1. J gave up 3 bases and V 4 bases, and 3 bases lay outside the gene matches. Germline lookup yields CDR1 SGHTA and CDR2 FQGTGA. The CDR3 is 14 residues long. CDR3 in DNA: TGTGCCAGCAGCTATGACAGGGGAACAGATACGCAGTATTTT. Its translation: CASSYDRGTDTQYF. Using reference TRBV7-3 and TRBJ2-3 for the parts outside the CDR3, the full variable domain is GAGVSQTPSNKVTEKGKYVELRCDPISGHTALYWYRQSLGQGPEFLIYFQGTGAADDSGLPNDRFFAVRPEGSVSTLKIQRTERGDSAVYLCASSYDRGTDTQYFGPGTRLTVL.

The chain uses TRBV5-6 and TRBJ2-5, with D perhaps matching TRBD1 (5 bases). In germline, CDR1 is SGHDT, CDR2 YYEEEE. The length of the CDR3 is 14 residues. The V end was cut by 0 bases, the J end by 2 bases, with 8 bases between. For the CDR3, the DNA is TGTGCCAGCAGCTTGGGGACATCTCAAGAGACCCAGTACTTC. As protein: CASSLGTSQETQYF.

CDR3 loop: CASSLWTSGRTYNEQFF. CDR3 nucleotides: TGTGCCAGCAGTTTATGGACTAGCGGGCGTACCTACAATGAGCAGTTCTTC. V gene TRBV28 combines with J gene TRBJ2-1, with TRBD2 matching over 10 bases. V gave up 0 bases and J gave up 2 bases; unmatched junction bases: 4. The CDR3 runs 17 residues. Germline values: CDR1 MDHEN, CDR2 SYDVKM.

Concerning this clone itself: Sequence at one end of the junction differs from germline and may be a read error. This CDR3 reads CASSLGPSSGEQYF. CDR3 DNA sequence: TGTGCCAGCAGTTTAGGGCCCTCCTCGGGCGAGCAGTACTTC. V is TRBV11-2 and J is TRBJ2-7; unclear D gene. The CDR3 has 14 amino acids. Germline CDR1 and CDR2: SGHAT and FQNNGV.

The gene calls are TRBV29-1 and TRBJ1-2, with D possibly TRBD1 on 6 matching bases. The CDR3 spans 13 residues. V gave up 4 bases and J gave up 5 bases, with 14 bases separating them. In germline, CDR1 is SQVTM, CDR2 ANQGSEA. DNA of the CDR3: TGCAGCGTTGCAGCAGGGGTTGATTATGGCTACACCTTC. Translating it yields CSVAAGVDYGYTF.

The rearrangement links TRBV30 to TRBJ1-2; D is possibly TRBD1 (5 bases). The CDR3 is 12 amino acids. Looked up from germline, CDR1 is GTSNPN and CDR2 is SVGIG (reference sequence). The V end was cut by 2 bases, the J end by 4 bases, with 8 bases between. The CDR3 sequence: CAWSWQGYGYTF. CDR3 bases: TGTGCCTGGAGTTGGCAGGGCTATGGCTACACCTTC.

J is TRBJ2-1 and V is TRBV7-2; maybe TRBD2 (5 bases). Germline CDR1 reads SGHTA; CDR2 reads FQGNSA. The V end was cut by 1 base, the J end by 9 bases, with 16 bases between. The CDR3 consists of 15 residues. The CDR3 protein is CASSLGPGRSGEQFF. CDR3 DNA: TGTGCCAGCAGCTTAGGGCCAGGTCGGAGCGGTGAGCAGTTCTTC. Supplemented by reference TRBV7-2 and TRBJ2-1, the full variable domain reads GAGVSQSPSNKVTEKGKDVELRCDPISGHTALYWYRQSLGQGLEFLIYFQGNSAPDKSGLPSDRFSAERTGGSVSTLTIQRTQQEDSAVYLCASSLGPGRSGEQFFGPGTRLTVL.

The chain links TRBV15 to TRBJ2-7; 10 bases line up with TRBD1. The junction had 10 bases not matched to a gene; V was cut back by 3 bases and J by 5 bases. The CDR3 totals 16 residues. In germline, CDR1 is LNHNV, CDR2 YYDKDF (reference sequence). CDR3 coding DNA: TGTGCCACCAGCAGGACAGGAGACAGGGGGCCCAACGAGCAGTACTTC. Amino acid sequence: CATSRTGDRGPNEQYF.

This clone was picked up a small number of times. In DNA, the CDR3 is TGTGCCAGCAGGTGGGGAGGGACAGGGAAAGCCGGGGAGCTGTTTTTT. Amino acids: CASRWGGTGKAGELFF. The V gene is TRBV6-4, the J gene TRBJ2-2, with 9 bases matching TRBD1. V trimming: 6 bases; J trimming: 6 bases; junction bases outside the gene matches: 11. The CDR3 covers 16 residues. Germline V gene sequence: CDR1 MRHNA, CDR2 SNTAGT.

This chain's CDR3 is CATSRDLSGREDTQYF. CDR3 sequence (DNA): TGTGCCACCAGCAGAGATTTGAGCGGGAGGGAGGATACGCAGTATTTT. The rearrangement uses TRBV15 and TRBJ2-3, with 10 bases identical to TRBD2. The CDR3 extends over 16 amino acids. CDR1 is LNHNV, CDR2 YYDKDF, per germline (reference sequence). V was clipped by 0 bases and J by 6 bases; unmatched bases: 6.

In its sample, this clone was seen once. The chain is built from TRBV5-5 and TRBJ1-2; D gene uncertain. Trimming stripped 2 bases from V and 1 base from J, with 9 bases between. This CDR3 has 14 amino acids. Germline V gene lookup returns CDR1 SGHKS and CDR2 YYEKEE (reference sequence). The CDR3 is CASSFNTFNYGYTF. The CDR3 bases are TGTGCCAGCAGCTTTAACACCTTTAACTATGGCTACACCTTC. The whole variable domain, filled in from reference TRBV5-5 and TRBJ1-2, reads DAGVTQSPTHLIKTRGQQVTLRCSPISGHKSVSWYQQVLGQGPQFIFQYYEKEERGRGNFPDRFSARQFPNYSSELNVNALLLGDSALYLCASSFNTFNYGYTFGSGTRLTVV.

V usage is TRBV7-8 and J usage is TRBJ1-1; 7 bases agree with TRBD1. The CDR3 has 15 residues. Germline CDR1 reads SGHVS; CDR2 reads FQNEAQ. The junction had 6 bases not matched to a gene; V was cut back by 1 base and J by 4 bases. For the CDR3, the DNA is TGTGCCAGCAGCTTAGGAGAACAGGGGAGCACTGAAGCTTTCTTT. Its protein product is CASSLGEQGSTEAFF.

The chain carries TRBV29-1 and TRBJ2-7; weak D call: TRBD2 (5 bases). Trimming shortened V by 7 bases and J by 0 bases, and 25 bases separated the two germline ends. The CDR3 loop spans 17 amino acids. The germline V gene encodes CDR1 SQVTM and CDR2 ANQGSEA. CDR3: CSAAGEAFGPLSYEQYF. In nucleotides, the CDR3 is TGCAGCGCTGCGGGTGAGGCCTTCGGGCCCCTCTCCTACGAGCAGTACTTC.

This chain connects TRBV6-1 to TRBJ2-3, with D perhaps TRBD2 (5 bases). CDR3 length equals 16 residues. V dropped 0 bases and J dropped 1 base, with 11 bases sitting between them. Germline CDR1 and CDR2: MNHNS and SASEGT. CDR3 region: CASSEAPHGGTDTQYF. CDR3 bases: TGTGCCAGCAGTGAAGCGCCCCACGGGGGCACAGATACGCAGTATTTT.

As concerns this clone: The germline gene is not matched at one end of the junction; a read error may be the cause. V gene TRBV7-9 combines with J gene TRBJ1-1; D remains unclear. The CDR3 spans 14 residues. Looked up from germline, CDR1 is SEHNR and CDR2 is FQNEAQ (reference sequence). The CDR3 reads CSSSLDRWNTEAFF. The CDR3 nucleotides are TGTTCCAGCAGCTTAGATCGGTGGAACACTGAAGCTTTCTTT.

This clone was seen a single time. V usage is TRBV12-5 and J usage is TRBJ2-2; TRBD2 aligns across 13 bases. This CDR3 spans 16 amino acids. V lost 5 bases and J lost 8; bases outside the gene matches: 8. Germline values: CDR1 LGHNT, CDR2 FRNRAP. The CDR3 nucleotides read TGTGCTAGTGGTCCCGGGACTAGCGGGGTCCGAGGGGAGCTGTTTTTT. As protein: CASGPGTSGVRGELFF.

This clone occurred a few times. The chain employs TRBV28 and TRBJ1-5; a possible D gene is TRBD1 (5 bases). The CDR3 length is 16 residues. CDR1 is MDHEN, CDR2 SYDVKM, per germline. Trimming removed 4 bases from V and 6 bases from J, with 19 bases in between. The CDR3 nucleotides are TGTGCCAGCAGTTCCGTGGGCCTCGAAAGGGGTCAGCCCCAGCATTTT. It translates to CASSSVGLERGQPQHF.

In this sample, this clone turned up a few times. This rearrangement joins TRBV5-1 to TRBJ2-3, with 10 bases lining up with TRBD2. This CDR3 is 17 amino acids long. Germline-derived CDR1 and CDR2 are SGHRS and YFSETQ. Trimming removed 2 bases from V and 3 bases from J; junction bases left unmatched: 9. CDR3 protein: CASSFSPGLAITDTQYF. As DNA, the CDR3 is TGCGCCAGCAGCTTTTCCCCGGGACTAGCGATAACAGATACGCAGTATTTT.

The V and J genes are TRBV2 and TRBJ1-2; weak D call: TRBD1 (5 bases). Trimming shortened V by 7 bases and J by 3 bases, and 15 bases separated the two germline ends. From germline, CDR1 is SNHLY and CDR2 FYNNEI. The CDR3 has 14 amino acids. The CDR3 nucleotides read TGTGCCAGCAAAAAGGAGGGGCTAGACTATGGCTACACCTTC. It yields the protein CASKKEGLDYGYTF.

This clone was counted a single time. The rearrangement uses TRBV15 and TRBJ2-5; 7 bases line up with TRBD2. Germline CDR1 reads LNHNV; CDR2 reads YYDKDF (reference sequence). This CDR3 has 16 amino acids. V lost 2 bases, J lost 5 bases, and 11 bases stayed unmatched. CDR3 sequence (DNA): TGTGCCACCAGCAGAACCGCCGGACGGGGAGGGGAGACCCAGTACTTC. Protein product: CATSRTAGRGGETQYF.

The chain couples TRBV7-2 to TRBJ2-1; 9 positions agree with TRBD1. This CDR3 is 17 amino acids long. Germline values: CDR1 SGHTA, CDR2 FQGNSA. J was trimmed by 4 bases and V by 5 bases; bases with no gene match: 12. The CDR3 DNA sequence: TGTGCCAGCAGCCGTCCGCCCGGGACAGGGTATTACAATGAGCAGTTCTTC. Translating it yields CASSRPPGTGYYNEQFF.

The chain combines TRBV5-4 with TRBJ2-3; possible D gene TRBD1, 5 bases. The germline V gene has CDR1 SGHNT and CDR2 YYREEE (reference sequence). The ends were cut back, 4 bases at V and 6 bases at J, with 6 bases in the middle. This CDR3 contains 11 residues. This chain's CDR3 is CASSHRDTQYF. The CDR3 region has the DNA TGTGCCAGCAGCCACAGGGATACGCAGTATTTT.